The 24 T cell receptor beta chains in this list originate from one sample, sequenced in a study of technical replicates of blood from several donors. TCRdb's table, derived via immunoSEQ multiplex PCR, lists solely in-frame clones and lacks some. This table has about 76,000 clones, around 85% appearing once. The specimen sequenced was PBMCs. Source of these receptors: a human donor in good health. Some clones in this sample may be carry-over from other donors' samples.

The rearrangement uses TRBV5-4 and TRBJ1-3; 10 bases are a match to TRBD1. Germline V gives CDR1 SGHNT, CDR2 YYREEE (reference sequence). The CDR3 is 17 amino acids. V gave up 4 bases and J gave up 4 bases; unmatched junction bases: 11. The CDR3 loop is CASSRARDRGLGNTIYF. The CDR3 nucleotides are TGTGCCAGCAGCCGAGCCCGGGACAGGGGTTTAGGAAACACCATATATTTT. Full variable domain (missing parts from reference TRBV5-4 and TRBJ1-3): ETGVTQSPTHLIKTRGQQVTLRCSSQSGHNTVSWYQQALGQGPQFIFQYYREEENGRGNFPPRFSGLQFPNYSSELNVNALELDDSALYLCASSRARDRGLGNTIYFGEGSWLTVV.

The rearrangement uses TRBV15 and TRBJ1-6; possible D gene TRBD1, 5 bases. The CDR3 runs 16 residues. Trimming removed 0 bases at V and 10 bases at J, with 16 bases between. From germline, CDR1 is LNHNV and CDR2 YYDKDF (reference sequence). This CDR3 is CATSRDLGGEESPLHF. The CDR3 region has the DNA TGTGCCACCAGCAGAGATCTGGGGGGAGAGGAGTCACCCCTCCACTTT. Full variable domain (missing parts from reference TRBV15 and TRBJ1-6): DAMVIQNPRYQVTQFGKPVTLSCSQTLNHNVMYWYQQKSSQAPKLLFHYYDKDFNNEADTPDNFQSRRPNTSFCFLDIRSPGLGDTAMYLCATSRDLGGEESPLHFGNGTRLTVT.

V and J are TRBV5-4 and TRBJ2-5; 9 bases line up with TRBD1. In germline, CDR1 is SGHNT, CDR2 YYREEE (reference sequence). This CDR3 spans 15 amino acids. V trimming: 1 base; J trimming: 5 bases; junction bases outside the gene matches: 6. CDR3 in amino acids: CASSLRGQGGETQYF. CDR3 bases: TGTGCCAGCAGCTTGAGGGGACAGGGAGGCGAGACCCAGTACTTC. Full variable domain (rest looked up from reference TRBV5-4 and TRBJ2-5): ETGVTQSPTHLIKTRGQQVTLRCSSQSGHNTVSWYQQALGQGPQFIFQYYREEENGRGNFPPRFSGLQFPNYSSELNVNALELDDSALYLCASSLRGQGGETQYFGPGTRLLVL.

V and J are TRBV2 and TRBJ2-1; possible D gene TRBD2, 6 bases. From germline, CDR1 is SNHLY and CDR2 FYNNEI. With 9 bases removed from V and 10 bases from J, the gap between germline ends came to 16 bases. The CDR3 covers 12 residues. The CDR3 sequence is CASSGGSGEQFF. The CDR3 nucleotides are TGTGCCAGTTCCGGGGGTTCGGGAGAGCAGTTCTTC.

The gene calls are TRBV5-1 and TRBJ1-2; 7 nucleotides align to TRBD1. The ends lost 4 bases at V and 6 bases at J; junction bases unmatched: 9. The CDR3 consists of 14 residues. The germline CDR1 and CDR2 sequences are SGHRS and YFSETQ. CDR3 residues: CASSAWTGGNGYTF. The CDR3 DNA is TGCGCCAGCAGCGCCTGGACAGGAGGAAATGGCTACACCTTC. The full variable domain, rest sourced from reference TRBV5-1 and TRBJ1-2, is KAGVTQTPRYLIKTRGQQVTLSCSPISGHRSVSWYQQTPGQGLQFLFEYFSETQRNKGNFPGRFSGRQFSNSRSEMNVSTLELGDSALYLCASSAWTGGNGYTFGSGTRLTVV.

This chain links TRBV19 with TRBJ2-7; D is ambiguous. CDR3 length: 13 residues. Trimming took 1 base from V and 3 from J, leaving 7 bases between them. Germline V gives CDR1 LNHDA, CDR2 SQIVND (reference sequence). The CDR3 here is CASSIGANYEQYF. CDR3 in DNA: TGTGCCAGTAGTATAGGGGCAAACTACGAGCAGTACTTC.

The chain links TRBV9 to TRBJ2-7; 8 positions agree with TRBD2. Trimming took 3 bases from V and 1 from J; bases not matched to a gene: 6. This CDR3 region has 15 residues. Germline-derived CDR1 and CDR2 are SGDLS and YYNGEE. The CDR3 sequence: CASSDSLAASYEQYF. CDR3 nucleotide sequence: TGTGCCAGCAGCGATTCACTAGCGGCATCCTACGAGCAGTACTTC.

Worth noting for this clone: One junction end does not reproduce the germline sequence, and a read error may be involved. This chain's CDR3 is CASSPRSKAYNEQFF. The CDR3 coding sequence is TGTGCCAGCAGCCCCCGATCTAAAGCCTATAATGAGCAGTTCTTC. The rearrangement joins TRBV6-5 to TRBJ2-1; D is undetermined. Germline loops: CDR1 MNHEY, CDR2 SVGAGI. The CDR3 is 15 residues long.

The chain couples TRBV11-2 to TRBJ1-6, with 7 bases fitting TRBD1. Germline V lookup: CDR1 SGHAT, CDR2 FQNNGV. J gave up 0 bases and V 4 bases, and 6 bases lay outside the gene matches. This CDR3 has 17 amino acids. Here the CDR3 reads CASSYRGGRSYNSPLHF. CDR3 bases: TGTGCCAGCAGCTACAGGGGTGGGCGCTCCTATAATTCACCCCTCCACTTT.

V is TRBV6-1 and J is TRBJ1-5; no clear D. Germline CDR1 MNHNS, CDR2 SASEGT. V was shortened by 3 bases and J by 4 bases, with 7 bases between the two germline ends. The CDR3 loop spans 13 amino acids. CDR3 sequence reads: CASSERFNQPQHF. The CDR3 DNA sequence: TGTGCCAGCAGTGAGCGGTTTAATCAGCCCCAGCATTTT.

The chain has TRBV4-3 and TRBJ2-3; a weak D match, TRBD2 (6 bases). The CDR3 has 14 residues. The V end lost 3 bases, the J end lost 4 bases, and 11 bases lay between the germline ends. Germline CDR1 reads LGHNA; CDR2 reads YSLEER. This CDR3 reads CASSQTSGSDTQYF. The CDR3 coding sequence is TGCGCCAGCAGCCAGACCAGCGGGTCAGATACGCAGTATTTT.

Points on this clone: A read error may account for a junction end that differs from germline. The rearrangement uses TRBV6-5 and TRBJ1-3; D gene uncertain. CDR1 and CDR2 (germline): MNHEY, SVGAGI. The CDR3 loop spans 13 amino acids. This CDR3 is CAGSESSGNTIYF. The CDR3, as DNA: TGTGCCGGCAGTGAGAGCTCTGGAAACACCATATATTTT.

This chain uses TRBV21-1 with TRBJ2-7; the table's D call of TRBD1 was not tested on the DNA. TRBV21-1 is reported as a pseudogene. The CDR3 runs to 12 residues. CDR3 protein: CASSEQVGEQYF. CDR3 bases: TGTGCCAGCAGCGAACAGGTCGGCGAGCAGTACTTC.

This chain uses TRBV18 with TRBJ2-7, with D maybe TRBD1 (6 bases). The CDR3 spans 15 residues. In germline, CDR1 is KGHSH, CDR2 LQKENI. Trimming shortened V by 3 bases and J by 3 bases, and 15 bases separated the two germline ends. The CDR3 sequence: CASSPGGAEYYEQYF. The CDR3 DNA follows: TGTGCCAGCTCACCTGGGGGCGCCGAATACTACGAGCAGTACTTC.

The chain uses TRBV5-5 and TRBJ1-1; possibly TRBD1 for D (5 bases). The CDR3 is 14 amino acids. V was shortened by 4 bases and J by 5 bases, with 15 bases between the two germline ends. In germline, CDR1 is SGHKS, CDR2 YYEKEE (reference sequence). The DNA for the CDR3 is TGTGCCAGCAGCCTGATCGGGGGGGGTACTGAAGCTTTCTTT. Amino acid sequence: CASSLIGGGTEAFF.

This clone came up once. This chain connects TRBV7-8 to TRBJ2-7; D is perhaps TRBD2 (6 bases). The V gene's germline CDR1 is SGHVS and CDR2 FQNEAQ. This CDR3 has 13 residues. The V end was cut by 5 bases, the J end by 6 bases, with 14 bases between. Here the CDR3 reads CASSPGLSGEQYF. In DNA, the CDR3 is TGTGCCAGCAGCCCGGGACTTTCCGGCGAGCAGTACTTC.

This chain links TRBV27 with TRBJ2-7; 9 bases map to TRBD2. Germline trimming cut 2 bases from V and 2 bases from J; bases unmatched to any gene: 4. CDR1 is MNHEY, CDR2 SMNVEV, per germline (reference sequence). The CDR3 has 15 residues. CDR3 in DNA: TGTGCCAGCAGTTTAATGGCTAGCGGGACCTACGAGCAGTACTTC. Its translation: CASSLMASGTYEQYF.

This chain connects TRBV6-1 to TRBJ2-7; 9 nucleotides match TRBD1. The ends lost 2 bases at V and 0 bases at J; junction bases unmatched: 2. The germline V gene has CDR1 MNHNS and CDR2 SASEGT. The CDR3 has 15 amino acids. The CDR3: CASSEWTGVSYEQYF. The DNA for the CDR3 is TGTGCCAGCAGTGAATGGACAGGGGTCTCCTACGAGCAGTACTTC.

This CDR3 reads CASSRTGRSYEQYF. CDR3 in DNA: TGTGCCAGCAGCCGGACAGGTCGCTCCTACGAGCAGTACTTC. The gene calls are TRBV5-4 and TRBJ2-7, with 7 bases that match TRBD1. There are 14 residues in the CDR3. Germline assignment: CDR1 SGHNT and CDR2 YYREEE (reference sequence). V was clipped by 4 bases and J by 0 bases; unmatched bases: 4.

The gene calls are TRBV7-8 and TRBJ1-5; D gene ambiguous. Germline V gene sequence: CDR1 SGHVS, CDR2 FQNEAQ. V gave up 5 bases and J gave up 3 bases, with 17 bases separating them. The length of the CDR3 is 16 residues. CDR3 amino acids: CASSAGAGLVNQPQHF. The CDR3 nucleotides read TGTGCCAGCAGCGCAGGTGCGGGGTTAGTCAATCAGCCCCAGCATTTT.

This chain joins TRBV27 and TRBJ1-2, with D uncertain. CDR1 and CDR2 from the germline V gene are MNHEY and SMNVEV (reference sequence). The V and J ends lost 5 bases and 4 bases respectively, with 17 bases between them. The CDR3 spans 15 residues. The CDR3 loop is CASSLTGGFFYGYTF. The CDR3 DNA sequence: TGTGCCAGCAGTCTAACGGGAGGGTTCTTCTATGGCTACACCTTC.

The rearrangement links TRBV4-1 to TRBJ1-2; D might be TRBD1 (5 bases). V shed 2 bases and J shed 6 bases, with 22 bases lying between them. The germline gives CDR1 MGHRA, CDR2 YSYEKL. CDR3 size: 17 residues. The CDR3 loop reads CASSQFTPLGGGNGYTF. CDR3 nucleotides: TGCGCCAGCAGCCAATTCACTCCCCTCGGGGGAGGGAATGGCTACACCTTC.

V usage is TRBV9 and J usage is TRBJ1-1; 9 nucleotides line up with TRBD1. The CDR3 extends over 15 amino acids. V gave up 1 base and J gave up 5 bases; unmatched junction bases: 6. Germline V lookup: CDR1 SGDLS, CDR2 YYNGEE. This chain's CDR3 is CASSVNGQGRTEAFF. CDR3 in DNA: TGTGCCAGCAGCGTAAATGGACAGGGGAGGACTGAAGCTTTCTTT.

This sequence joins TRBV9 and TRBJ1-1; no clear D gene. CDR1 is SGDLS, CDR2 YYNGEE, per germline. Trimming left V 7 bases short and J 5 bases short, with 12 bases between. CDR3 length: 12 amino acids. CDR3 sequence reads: CASSATGTEAFF. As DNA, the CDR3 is TGTGCCAGCTCGGCTACGGGAACTGAAGCTTTCTTT.